The 23 T cell receptor beta chains presented below share a single source sample, sequenced in a study of T cell responses to AZD1222 COVID-19 vaccine (dated by TCRdb to the early 2020s). The protocol used for the library was the immunoSEQ multiplex PCR assay. The table was pulled from immuneACCESS by TCRdb, which kept in-frame rearrangements only. Such tables lose some clones; where checked, under half of the loss comes from unresolved V genes, and the rest has no known cause. The sample records approximately 110,000 clones, roughly 88% of which are singletons. The ten largest make up roughly 6.7% of the sample. What this sample's time point label stands for: about 28 days (+/-7) after the second vaccine dose. The input for sequencing was peripheral blood, taken 28 days after the second AZD1222 dose. The source is an adult who received the AZD1222 COVID-19 vaccine.

V and J are TRBV7-2 and TRBJ2-5; perhaps TRBD2 as D (5 bases). This CDR3 is built from 15 residues. Trimming took 1 base from V and 4 from J, leaving 13 bases between them. Germline loops: CDR1 SGHTA, CDR2 FQGNSA. CDR3 sequence: CASSLVPLEGETQYF. For the CDR3, the DNA is TGTGCCAGCAGCTTAGTTCCCCTAGAGGGAGAGACCCAGTACTTC.

This chain joins TRBV7-9 and TRBJ1-6; D gene uncertain. Trimming removed 5 bases from V and 6 bases from J, with 5 bases in between. The germline V gene has CDR1 SEHNR and CDR2 FQNEAQ (reference sequence). This CDR3 is 12 amino acids long. CDR3 amino acids: CASSPRNSPLHF. CDR3 DNA sequence: TGTGCCAGCAGCCCCCGTAATTCACCCCTCCACTTT. The full variable domain, completed using reference TRBV7-9 and TRBJ1-6, is DTGVSQNPRHKITKRGQNVTFRCDPISEHNRLYWYRQTLGQGPEFLTYFQNEAQLEKSRLLSDRFSAERPKGSFSTLEIQRTEQGDSAMYLCASSPRNSPLHFGNGTRLTVT.

The chain couples TRBV3-1 (or the pseudogene TRBV3-2) to TRBJ2-3; TRBD2 might be the D (6 bases). Trimming shortened V by 5 bases and J by 10 bases, and 13 bases separated the two germline ends. CDR1 and CDR2 from the germline V gene are LGHDT and YNNKEL (reference sequence). The length of the CDR3 is 12 residues. CDR3 nucleotide sequence: TGTGCCAGCAGCTATGGACCGGGGGCGCAGTATTTT. Amino acid sequence: CASSYGPGAQYF.

The chain employs TRBV10-3 and TRBJ2-7; TRBD2 agrees at 7 bases. The V gene end was trimmed by 10 bases and the J gene end by 6 bases; junction bases not matched to a gene: 12. CDR3 length: 13 residues. Germline V gene data show CDR1 as ENHRY and CDR2 as SYGVKD. The chain's CDR3 is CATGRSGASEQYF. In DNA form, the CDR3 reads TGTGCCACGGGGAGGAGCGGGGCTTCCGAGCAGTACTTC.

This clone was observed a single time. CDR3: CASSTRQPPMNTEAFF. In DNA, the CDR3 is TGTGCCAGCAGTACCAGACAGCCACCGATGAACACTGAAGCTTTCTTT. The chain carries TRBV27 and TRBJ1-1; maybe TRBD1 (5 bases). CDR1 is MNHEY, CDR2 SMNVEV, per germline (reference sequence). The CDR3 runs 16 residues. Trimming stripped 5 bases from V and 0 bases from J, with 16 bases between.

This clone was detected only a few times. The chain couples TRBV4-3 to TRBJ1-4, with D unresolved. CDR1 and CDR2 (germline): LGHNA, YSLEER. The CDR3 spans 15 residues. Trimming shortened V by 4 bases and J by 0 bases, and 9 bases separated the two germline ends. The CDR3: CASSPAVTTNEKLFF. The CDR3 nucleotides read TGCGCCAGCAGCCCCGCGGTTACAACTAATGAAAAACTGTTTTTT.

The rearrangement joins TRBV9 to TRBJ2-5, with D perhaps matching TRBD2 (7 bases). The CDR3 totals 15 residues. Germline V lookup: CDR1 SGDLS, CDR2 YYNGEE. Trimming shortened V by 6 bases and J by 3 bases, and 18 bases separated the two germline ends. CDR3: CASTTGGGPKETQYF. CDR3 coding DNA: TGTGCCAGCACCACTGGGGGGGGGCCGAAAGAGACCCAGTACTTC.

CDR3 bases: TGCGCCAGCAGCCACGGGACTAGCGGGGGGGCCCGGGAGACCCAGTACTTC. This sequence encodes CASSHGTSGGARETQYF. The chain is built from TRBV4-1 and TRBJ2-5; TRBD2 matches 16 bases. After removal of 3 bases from V and 5 bases from J, the junction contained 6 bases not matched to a gene. Germline CDR1 and CDR2: MGHRA and YSYEKL. CDR3 length: 17 residues.

The rearrangement links TRBV28 to TRBJ1-2; TRBD1 matches 8 bases. This CDR3 has 14 amino acids. Germline-derived CDR1 and CDR2 are MDHEN and SYDVKM. The V segment lost 5 bases and the J segment 5 bases; nucleotides outside the gene matches: 7. CDR3 amino acids: CASSKMTGEYGYTF. The DNA of the CDR3 is TGTGCCAGCAGTAAGATGACAGGGGAGTATGGCTACACCTTC.

This clone was observed once. CDR3 sequence reads: CASSLALRGTNEQFF. CDR3 nucleotides: TGCGCCAGCAGCTTGGCACTCAGGGGTACCAATGAGCAGTTCTTC. V and J are TRBV5-1 and TRBJ2-1, with a weak D call TRBD1 (6 bases). Trimming left V 0 bases short and J 6 bases short, with 13 bases between. The CDR3 is made up of 15 amino acids. The germline V gene has CDR1 SGHRS and CDR2 YFSETQ.

V gene TRBV18 combines with J gene TRBJ1-1; D not resolved. V lost 2 bases, J lost 1 base, and 8 bases lay in between. The CDR3 contains 14 residues. The V gene's germline CDR1 is KGHSH and CDR2 LQKENI. DNA for the CDR3: TGTGCCAGCTCACCAAGTGGCCGGAACACTGAAGCTTTCTTT. Protein product: CASSPSGRNTEAFF.

The V call is TRBV6-6, the J call TRBJ2-2; D might be TRBD1 or TRBD2, each matching 5 bases. Germline CDR1 MNHNY, CDR2 SVGAGI (reference sequence). This CDR3 is 14 amino acids long. V was pared by 2 bases and J by 7 bases, with 11 bases between. CDR3 sequence (DNA): TGTGCCAGCAGTTACCGAGGGGTGGACGGGGAGCTGTTTTTT. It specifies CASSYRGVDGELFF.

The chain uses TRBV11-2 and TRBJ2-7; 9 bases line up with TRBD1. The CDR3 has 14 amino acids. Germline V gene sequence: CDR1 SGHAT, CDR2 FQNNGV. The trim removed 3 bases at V and 3 bases at J, leaving 3 bases unmatched. CDR3 sequence: CASSFGTGFYEQYF. Written as DNA, the CDR3 is TGTGCCAGCAGCTTTGGGACAGGGTTCTACGAGCAGTACTTC.

J is TRBJ1-5 and V is TRBV2; TRBD1 matches at 7 bases. The CDR3 is made up of 15 amino acids. The germline V gene encodes CDR1 SNHLY and CDR2 FYNNEI. V lost 2 bases to trimming and J lost 6 bases; unmatched junction nucleotides: 7. The CDR3 loop reads CASSEFGTGVQPQHF. In nucleotides, the CDR3 is TGTGCCAGCAGTGAATTTGGTACAGGGGTTCAGCCCCAGCATTTT.

The rearrangement joins TRBV2 to TRBJ2-3; 9 bases are a match to TRBD2. The CDR3 covers 15 residues. V trimming: 9 bases; J trimming: 1 base; junction bases outside the gene matches: 8. CDR1 and CDR2 from the germline V gene are SNHLY and FYNNEI. CDR3 protein: CARRGSGGRTDTQYF. CDR3 nucleotide sequence: TGTGCCAGACGGGGTAGCGGGGGTCGCACAGATACGCAGTATTTT.

This sequence joins TRBV7-2 and TRBJ1-4; D unresolved. Germline loops: CDR1 SGHTA, CDR2 FQGNSA. The length of the CDR3 is 14 residues. V lost 5 bases and J lost 7, with 14 bases in between. This CDR3 reads CASSRGVGGEKLFF. CDR3 nucleotide sequence: TGTGCCAGCAGCCGCGGAGTTGGTGGTGAAAAACTGTTTTTT.

V is TRBV2 and J is TRBJ1-2; D is undetermined. Trimming took 8 bases from V and 7 from J, leaving 20 bases between them. The CDR3 extends over 14 amino acids. Germline V gene data show CDR1 as SNHLY and CDR2 as FYNNEI. The CDR3 protein is CASSPPLAHVGYTF. The CDR3 nucleotides read TGTGCCAGCTCCCCCCCGCTTGCCCATGTTGGCTACACCTTC.

V usage is TRBV5-1 and J usage is TRBJ1-5; D might be TRBD1 (5 bases). Germline V gene lookup returns CDR1 SGHRS and CDR2 YFSETQ. V shed 4 bases and J shed 4 bases, with 15 bases lying between them. This CDR3 has 15 residues. The CDR3 reads CASSPVGTGNQPQHF. The CDR3 region has the DNA TGCGCCAGCAGCCCTGTAGGGACGGGGAATCAGCCCCAGCATTTT. The full variable domain, completed using reference TRBV5-1 and TRBJ1-5, is KAGVTQTPRYLIKTRGQQVTLSCSPISGHRSVSWYQQTPGQGLQFLFEYFSETQRNKGNFPGRFSGRQFSNSRSEMNVSTLELGDSALYLCASSPVGTGNQPQHFGDGTRLSIL.

The CDR3 spells CASSLVSNEQFF. The CDR3 DNA reads as TGCGCCAGCAGCTTAGTAAGTAATGAGCAGTTCTTC. The chain employs TRBV5-1 and TRBJ2-1; no reliable D call. Germline V gene data show CDR1 as SGHRS and CDR2 as YFSETQ. This CDR3 comprises 12 residues. V was cut by 2 bases and J by 7 bases, with 7 bases left in between. Full variable domain (remainder filled in from reference TRBV5-1 and TRBJ2-1): KAGVTQTPRYLIKTRGQQVTLSCSPISGHRSVSWYQQTPGQGLQFLFEYFSETQRNKGNFPGRFSGRQFSNSRSEMNVSTLELGDSALYLCASSLVSNEQFFGPGTRLTVL.

J is TRBJ1-3 and V is TRBV19; 8 bases align to TRBD1. The CDR3 totals 15 residues. Looked up from germline, CDR1 is LNHDA and CDR2 is SQIVND (reference sequence). Trimming cost V 4 bases and J 0 bases; bases outside gene matches: 2. CDR3 loop: CASSRTGGSGNTIYF. CDR3 in DNA: TGTGCCAGTAGTAGAACAGGGGGCTCTGGAAACACCATATATTTT. The whole variable domain, filled in from reference TRBV19 and TRBJ1-3, reads DGGITQSPKYLFRKEGQNVTLSCEQNLNHDAMYWYRQDPGQGLRLIYYSQIVNDFQKGDIAEGYSVSREKKESFPLTVTSAQKNPTAFYLCASSRTGGSGNTIYFGEGSWLTVV.

The V gene is TRBV11-2, the J gene TRBJ2-5, with 8 nucleotides matching TRBD1. CDR1 is SGHAT and CDR2 is FQNNGV in the germline V gene. This CDR3 region has 16 residues. The junction had 12 bases not matched to a gene; V was cut back by 4 bases and J by 5 bases. CDR3 region: CASSSPRQGAPETQYF. CDR3 nucleotide sequence: TGTGCCAGCAGCTCGCCGAGGCAGGGGGCGCCGGAGACCCAGTACTTC.

This clone was observed a handful of times. The genes are TRBV5-5 and TRBJ1-1; no clear D gene. The V gene's germline CDR1 is SGHKS and CDR2 YYEKEE (reference sequence). This CDR3 region has 16 residues. V was cut by 2 bases and J by 0 bases, with 14 bases left in between. The CDR3 DNA follows: TGTGCCAGCAGCTTTGGAATCGGGCAGATGAACACTGAAGCTTTCTTT. Its translation is CASSFGIGQMNTEAFF.

CDR3 region: CASSRRQGGRNEQFF. In DNA, the CDR3 is TGTGCCAGCAGCCGTCGACAGGGGGGAAGGAATGAGCAGTTCTTC. This sequence joins TRBV7-2 and TRBJ2-1, with 9 bases that match TRBD1. This CDR3 spans 15 amino acids. Germline V gene lookup returns CDR1 SGHTA and CDR2 FQGNSA. Trimming at V came to 5 bases and at J to 7 bases, leaving 9 bases not matched to a gene.